The 8 T cell receptor beta chains reported below all come from one sample, sequenced in a study of CD8+ T cells in alopecia areata. Sequencing used cDNA as its template, made by extracting RNA and reverse transcribing it. Only in-frame clones appear in the TCRdb table, and some are missing; sequencing was by immunoSEQ multiplex PCR. The data contain 150,000 or so clones, just over 65% of them singletons. Here the sequenced sample was CD8+ T cells sorted from blood, taken at week 0. These TCRs come from a human donor with alopecia areata.

The chain recombines TRBV30 with TRBJ2-2; no clear D. The germline V and J ends were trimmed by 0 bases and 2 bases, with 7 bases remaining between them. CDR1 is GTSNPN and CDR2 is SVGIG in the germline V gene (reference sequence). This CDR3 is 14 amino acids long. CDR3 coding DNA: TGTGCCTGGAGTGTGGGCCAAAACACCGGGGAGCTGTTTTTT. Translating it yields CAWSVGQNTGELFF.

This rearrangement joins TRBV27 to TRBJ1-5; no reliable D call. The CDR3 has 13 residues. The germline V gene has CDR1 MNHEY and CDR2 SMNVEV (reference sequence). V lost 3 bases and J 5 bases, leaving 8 bases between the germline ends. This CDR3 is CASSLRLHQPQHF. In DNA, the CDR3 is TGTGCCAGCAGTTTGAGGCTCCATCAGCCCCAGCATTTT.

The chain uses TRBV9 and TRBJ1-4, with D tentatively TRBD1 (6 bases). The ends were cut back, 5 bases at V and 8 bases at J, with 16 bases in the middle. CDR3 length: 14 residues. Germline loops: CDR1 SGDLS, CDR2 YYNGEE. This chain's CDR3 is CASSPKVGGEKLFF. CDR3 DNA sequence: TGTGCCAGCAGTCCGAAGGTCGGGGGCGAAAAACTGTTTTTT.

This clone appeared a few times. The chain recombines TRBV29-1 with TRBJ2-1, with D hard to call. This CDR3 has 11 residues. Germline assignment: CDR1 SQVTM and CDR2 ANQGSEA. V shed 6 bases and J shed 12 bases, with 15 bases lying between them. DNA for the CDR3: TGCAGCGTAATTCGCGGCGTTGGGCAGTTCTTC. It yields the protein CSVIRGVGQFF.

The chain is built from TRBV7-9 and TRBJ1-2, with 9 bases fitting TRBD1. After removal of 6 bases from V and 6 bases from J, the junction contained 11 bases not matched to a gene. Germline V gene lookup returns CDR1 SEHNR and CDR2 FQNEAQ (reference sequence). This CDR3 is built from 15 residues. The CDR3 reads CASRSRDRVFHGYTF. CDR3 nucleotide sequence: TGTGCCAGCAGATCGCGGGACAGGGTTTTCCATGGCTACACCTTC.

In this sample, this clone turned up many times. The chain is built from TRBV5-6 and TRBJ2-1; 7 bases align to TRBD2. This CDR3 region has 16 residues. Germline-derived CDR1 and CDR2 are SGHDT and YYEEEE. V gave up 2 bases and J gave up 2 bases; unmatched junction bases: 7. The CDR3 bases are TGTGCCAGCAGCTTTGGTCCCACTAGCGCCTACAATGAGCAGTTCTTC. It codes for CASSFGPTSAYNEQFF.

This chain connects TRBV6-5 to TRBJ1-6; TRBD1 aligns across 8 bases. Germline trimming cut 5 bases from V and 7 bases from J; bases unmatched to any gene: 4. The CDR3 runs 14 residues. Per germline, CDR1 MNHEY and CDR2 SVGAGI. CDR3 region: CASSPRGLNSPLHF. The CDR3, as DNA: TGTGCCAGCAGTCCCAGGGGGCTAAATTCACCCCTCCACTTT.

This clone was counted between two and nine times. The chain has TRBV2 and TRBJ1-3; D might be TRBD1 (5 bases). V was cut by 10 bases and J by 0 bases, with 16 bases left in between. The germline V gene has CDR1 SNHLY and CDR2 FYNNEI. The CDR3 consists of 15 residues. CDR3 sequence reads: CATMGTGGSGNTIYF. The CDR3 bases are TGTGCCACCATGGGGACGGGTGGCTCTGGAAACACCATATATTTT.